This entry lists 8 T cell receptor beta chains sequenced from one sample in a study of T cell responses to AZD1222 COVID-19 vaccine. Assay used: immunoSEQ multiplex PCR; TCRdb lists only in-frame clones, some missing. The data hold fewer than 150,000 clones, with over 75% observed a single time. This specimen was peripheral blood, taken on day 0 of AZD1222 vaccination. These receptors were collected from an adult in good health.

The chain is built from TRBV11-3 and TRBJ2-1, with a tentative D call TRBD2 (6 bases). V gave up 5 bases and J gave up 8 bases, with 22 bases separating them. The CDR3 has 16 residues. The germline gives CDR1 SGHNT, CDR2 YENEEA. CDR3 loop: CASSPGRWGTLDEQFF. In DNA, the CDR3 is TGTGCCAGCAGCCCTGGTAGGTGGGGGACTTTGGATGAGCAGTTCTTC.

The V call is TRBV30, the J call TRBJ1-2, with D unclear. Germline CDR1 is GTSNPN and CDR2 is SVGIG (reference sequence). The CDR3 has 16 residues. Trimming left V 0 bases short and J 3 bases short, with 17 bases between. CDR3 sequence reads: CAWSVVAANLYYGYTF. As DNA, the CDR3 is TGTGCCTGGAGTGTGGTAGCGGCCAACCTGTACTATGGCTACACCTTC.

This clone was seen only once. The chain carries TRBV5-8 and TRBJ2-2; the D gene could be TRBD1 or TRBD2 (5 bases each). CDR3 length equals 16 residues. V shed 4 bases and J shed 7 bases, with 20 bases lying between them. CDR1 is SGHTS and CDR2 is YDEGEE in the germline V gene. The CDR3 DNA is TGTGCCAGCAGCGGGGTATCAAGGGGAGCGAGCGGGGAGCTGTTTTTT. It specifies CASSGVSRGASGELFF.

The rearrangement uses TRBV27 and TRBJ1-1, with 7 bases fitting TRBD1. The length of the CDR3 is 14 residues. With 3 bases clipped from V and 5 bases from J, the junction kept 6 bases outside the gene matches. Looked up from germline, CDR1 is MNHEY and CDR2 is SMNVEV (reference sequence). The CDR3 reads CASSLAGGGTEAFF. The CDR3 DNA reads as TGTGCCAGCAGTTTGGCAGGGGGGGGGACTGAAGCTTTCTTT.

V is TRBV19 and J is TRBJ2-5, with D possibly TRBD1 on 5 matching bases. CDR3 length equals 13 residues. CDR1 LNHDA and CDR2 SQIVND come from the germline V gene (reference sequence). The V end lost 2 bases, the J end lost 5 bases, and 9 bases lay between the germline ends. CDR3 loop: CASSIRGSETQYF. CDR3 coding DNA: TGTGCCAGTAGTATAAGGGGCTCGGAGACCCAGTACTTC.

The gene calls are TRBV6-1 and TRBJ1-1; D is possibly TRBD1 (5 bases). The germline V gene has CDR1 MNHNS and CDR2 SASEGT. Trimming took off 1 base at V and 4 bases at J, with 10 bases between the two ends. The CDR3 covers 14 residues. CDR3 in DNA: TGTGCCAGCAGTGAAGGGGGGGTAGGCACTGAAGCTTTCTTT. Translating gives CASSEGGVGTEAFF.

J is TRBJ1-2 and V is TRBV27; 9 bases are shared with TRBD1. Germline V gene data show CDR1 as MNHEY and CDR2 as SMNVEV (reference sequence). The CDR3 length is 15 residues. V shed 6 bases, J shed 2 bases, and the junction held 7 bases outside the gene matches. The CDR3: CASRTGQGLNYGYTF. In nucleotides, the CDR3 is TGTGCCAGCAGGACGGGACAGGGTCTAAACTATGGCTACACCTTC.

This clone was picked up a small number of times. The J gene is TRBJ1-6, the V gene TRBV14; D remains unclear. V was shortened by 0 bases and J by 13 bases, with 16 bases between the two germline ends. Germline V gene lookup returns CDR1 SGHDN and CDR2 FVKESK. This CDR3 is 15 amino acids long. The CDR3 is CASSQDGRGNAPLHF. CDR3 bases: TGTGCCAGCAGCCAAGATGGGCGGGGAAATGCGCCCCTCCACTTT.